Each of the 23 T cell receptor beta chains below was sequenced from the same sample in a study of spatial heterogeneity in lung cancer. The time point here: blood at routine non-recurrence follow-up after resection. Material for sequencing was whole RNA from tumor, nontumor lung or frozen PBMC, left unsorted. In TCRdb, the 5' RACE reads were re-called with MiXCR into one record per CDR3 protein. The table has 25,000 to 30,000 distinct CDR3 sequences, roughly 5.6% seen once. The material was PBMCs, obtained at follow-up. These receptors originate from a male donor with early-stage non-small cell lung cancer.

The rearrangement links TRBV12-3 or TRBV12-4 to TRBJ2-3, with 8 bases matching TRBD1. The length of the CDR3 is 16 residues. V shed 7 bases and J 2 bases; nucleotides not matched to a gene: 11. The chain's CDR3 is CASILGNRGATDTQYF. The CDR3 bases are TGTGCCAGCATCCTGGGGAACAGGGGGGCCACAGATACGCAGTATTTT.

In its sample, this clonotype was seen many times. The rearrangement links TRBV11-2 to TRBJ2-3, with 8 bases that match TRBD2. CDR3 size: 15 residues. The V segment lost 4 bases and the J segment 8 bases; nucleotides outside the gene matches: 11. Germline V gene sequence: CDR1 SGHAT, CDR2 FQNNGV. The CDR3 coding sequence is TGTGCCAGCAGCTCCGGGACTAGAAGTTCGATTACGCAGTATTTT. This translates into CASSSGTRSSITQYF. Drawing the rest from reference TRBV11-2 and TRBJ2-3, the complete variable domain is EAGVAQSPRYKIIEKRQSVAFWCNPISGHATLYWYQQILGQGPKLLIQFQNNGVVDDSQLPKDRFSAERLKGVDSTLKIQPAKLEDSAVYLCASSSGTRSSITQYFGPGTRLTVL.

In this sample, this clonotype turned up many times. The chain joins TRBV12-3 or TRBV12-4 to TRBJ2-4; tentatively, D is TRBD1 (5 bases). The CDR3 loop spans 16 amino acids. The V gene lost 6 bases and the J gene lost 5 bases, with 20 bases spanning the gap. CDR3 in amino acids: CASRRTSIQRQNIQYF. The DNA of the CDR3 is TGTGCCAGCAGACGGACATCGATACAGCGCCAAAACATTCAGTACTTC.

This clonotype was counted at least ten times. The CDR3: CASQAWENTEAFF. The CDR3 nucleotides are TGTGCCAGCCAAGCTTGGGAGAACACTGAAGCTTTCTTT. The rearrangement links TRBV5-6 to TRBJ1-1; D call uncertain. Between the trimmed V and J ends, which lost 7 bases and 1 base, there was a span of 11 bases. Germline CDR1 reads SGHDT; CDR2 reads YYEEEE. This CDR3 has 13 amino acids. Together with reference TRBV5-6 and TRBJ1-1, the CDR3 gives the full variable domain: DAGVTQSPTHLIKTRGQQVTLRCSPKSGHDTVSWYQQALGQGPQFIFQYYEEEERQRGNFPDRFSGHQFPNYSSELNVNALLLGDSALYLCASQAWENTEAFFGQGTRLTVV.

This clonotype has just a few counts. The rearrangement links TRBV7-9 to TRBJ2-3; TRBD2 is a possible D gene (6 bases). CDR1 and CDR2 (germline): SEHNR, FQNEAQ (reference sequence). The CDR3 covers 15 residues. The V and J ends lost 2 bases and 6 bases respectively, with 15 bases between them. The CDR3 loop reads CASSLREWEDDTQYF. The CDR3 DNA follows: TGTGCCAGCAGCTTAAGGGAGTGGGAGGACGATACGCAGTATTTT.

This clonotype has a handful of counts. One junction end disagrees with the germline gene, perhaps due to a read error. The chain couples TRBV5-5 to TRBJ2-7, with TRBD2 identical over 13 bases. The CDR3 loop spans 15 amino acids. Looked up from germline, CDR1 is SGHKS and CDR2 is YYEKEE (reference sequence). DNA of the CDR3: TGTGCCAGCAGTTTGGGACTAGCGGGGTCCAACGAGCAGTACTTC. Amino acid sequence: CASSLGLAGSNEQYF.

This clonotype is medium-sized in the sample. The chain carries TRBV3-1 and TRBJ2-7; a weak D match, TRBD1 (7 bases). The germline CDR1 and CDR2 sequences are LGHDT and YNNKEL (reference sequence). The CDR3 is 15 residues long. V lost 4 bases to trimming and J lost 0 bases, with 13 bases between them. This CDR3 reads CASSRGGTVSYEQYF. CDR3 sequence (DNA): TGTGCCAGCAGCCGTGGAGGGACAGTCTCCTACGAGCAGTACTTC.

This clonotype was seen repeatedly, ten times or more. The chain uses TRBV7-3 and TRBJ1-6; D is undetermined. The CDR3 runs to 14 residues. In germline, CDR1 is SGHTA, CDR2 FQGTGA. The V end was cut by 4 bases, the J end by 10 bases, with 14 bases between. CDR3 sequence: CASSSDGGLSPLHF. CDR3 DNA: TGTGCCAGCAGCTCGGACGGAGGGCTCTCACCCCTCCACTTT.

In this sample, this clonotype turned up many times. The chain couples TRBV28 to TRBJ2-3, with TRBD2 as a possible D gene (6 bases). This CDR3 region has 16 residues. V shed 4 bases and J shed 6 bases, with 20 bases lying between them. CDR1 MDHEN and CDR2 SYDVKM come from the germline V gene. This CDR3 reads CASSSNGLGGPDTQYF. The CDR3 region has the DNA TGTGCCAGCAGTTCCAACGGCCTCGGAGGGCCTGATACGCAGTATTTT.

This clonotype was observed at least ten times. This chain uses TRBV6-5 with TRBJ2-5; D is perhaps TRBD1 or TRBD2 (6 bases each). CDR1 and CDR2 from the germline V gene are MNHEY and SVGAGI. The CDR3 length is 14 residues. Trimming took off 4 bases at V and 5 bases at J, with 14 bases between the two ends. CDR3 protein: CASSSRRRGETQYF. DNA for the CDR3: TGTGCCAGCAGTTCCCGCAGGAGGGGGGAGACCCAGTACTTC.

This clonotype was counted at least ten times. The V and J genes are TRBV18 and TRBJ1-3, with 7 bases fitting TRBD1. V shed 5 bases, J shed 0 bases, and the junction held 4 bases outside the gene matches. The germline CDR1 and CDR2 sequences are KGHSH and LQKENI. The CDR3 covers 15 residues. The CDR3 nucleotides are TGTGCCAGCTCAATGGACAGGTCCTCTGGAAACACCATATATTTT. It yields the protein CASSMDRSSGNTIYF.

This clonotype was counted many times. The chain employs TRBV18 and TRBJ2-7; a possible D gene is TRBD1 (5 bases). Trimming removed 2 bases from V and 3 bases from J, with 14 bases in between. Germline assignment: CDR1 KGHSH and CDR2 LQKENI. The CDR3 covers 15 residues. The CDR3 is CASSPSSRTGYEQYV. The CDR3 DNA sequence: TGTGCCAGCTCACCATCGAGTCGAACAGGCTACGAGCAGTACGTC.

In its sample, this clonotype was seen many times. The rearrangement joins TRBV2 to TRBJ2-2; 7 positions match TRBD1. After removal of 11 bases from V and 6 bases from J, the junction contained 9 bases not matched to a gene. This CDR3 has 13 residues. Germline V gene sequence: CDR1 SNHLY, CDR2 FYNNEI. In DNA, the CDR3 is TGTGCCCCGGAGACAGGGAAGGCCGGGGAGCTGTTTTTT. Translated: CAPETGKAGELFF.

A few counts support this clonotype. This chain links TRBV11-3 with TRBJ2-7; weak D call: TRBD2 (5 bases). The CDR3 loop spans 14 amino acids. Trimming removed 1 base at V and 6 bases at J, with 13 bases between. CDR1 and CDR2 (germline): SGHNT, YENEEA. The CDR3 protein is CASSLGGSRSEQYV. CDR3 in DNA: TGTGCCAGCAGCTTAGGCGGGTCGAGAAGCGAGCAGTACGTC.

This clonotype has ten or more counts. The rearrangement joins TRBV30 to TRBJ1-5; no firm D call. V lost 0 bases to trimming and J lost 1 base, with 7 bases between them. CDR3 size: 14 residues. Germline CDR1 reads GTSNPN; CDR2 reads SVGIG (reference sequence). CDR3 DNA sequence: TGTGCCTGGAGTGTACGAATAAGCAATCAGCCCCAGCATTTT. As protein: CAWSVRISNQPQHF.

In its sample, this clonotype was seen many times. V usage is TRBV6-5 and J usage is TRBJ1-1, with D maybe TRBD1 (5 bases). V dropped 6 bases and J dropped 1 base, with 12 bases sitting between them. From germline, CDR1 is MNHEY and CDR2 SVGAGI. CDR3 size: 14 residues. The CDR3 DNA is TGTGCCAGCAGAATGGGGCAGGGGAACACTGAAGCTTTCTTT. Its protein is CASRMGQGNTEAFF.

This clonotype has just a few counts. This sequence joins TRBV20-1 and TRBJ2-2; no reliable D call. V was cut by 0 bases and J by 0 bases, with 11 bases left in between. Looked up from germline, CDR1 is DFQATT and CDR2 is SNEGSKA (reference sequence). CDR3 length: 16 residues. The CDR3, as DNA: TGCAGTGCTAGAGATCACGGTCGACCGAACACCGGGGAGCTGTTTTTT. Amino acids: CSARDHGRPNTGELFF.

The V call is TRBV28, the J call TRBJ1-2; D remains ambiguous. Germline V lookup: CDR1 MDHEN, CDR2 SYDVKM. With 2 bases removed from V and 4 bases from J, the gap between germline ends came to 8 bases. The CDR3 spans 13 residues. CDR3 sequence (DNA): TGTGCCAGCAGTTTACAAGGACCCTATGGCTACACCTTC. Translation: CASSLQGPYGYTF.

This clonotype was seen a handful of times. The chain uses TRBV5-1 and TRBJ2-7; 8 bases agree with TRBD1. V trimming: 4 bases; J trimming: 3 bases; junction bases outside the gene matches: 3. CDR1 is SGHRS and CDR2 is YFSETQ in the germline V gene. The CDR3 spans 13 residues. Written as DNA, the CDR3 is TGCGCCAGCAGCATGACAGGGGACTACGAGCAGTACTTC. This translates into CASSMTGDYEQYF.

This clonotype was detected ten times or more. V is TRBV29-1 and J is TRBJ2-1, with TRBD2 as a possible D gene (7 bases). Trimming removed 5 bases at V and 5 bases at J, with 16 bases between. The germline CDR1 and CDR2 sequences are SQVTM and ANQGSEA. The CDR3 totals 14 residues. This CDR3 is CSVKTGGLDNEQFF. The CDR3 nucleotides are TGCAGCGTTAAGACAGGTGGACTAGACAATGAGCAGTTCTTC.

This clonotype was counted ten times or more. The CDR3 region is CASSQEASGTFEFF. CDR3 nucleotide sequence: TGTGCCAGCAGCCAAGAGGCTAGCGGAACTTTCGAGTTCTTC. The rearrangement links TRBV3-1 to TRBJ2-1, with 7 positions matching TRBD2. There are 14 residues in the CDR3. V was pared by 0 bases and J by 14 bases, with 10 bases of the junction left unmatched. CDR1 is LGHDT, CDR2 YNNKEL, per germline (reference sequence).

This clonotype has at least ten counts. CDR3 sequence: CAWRGQGAHEQYF. The CDR3, as DNA: TGTGCCTGGAGGGGACAGGGGGCCCACGAGCAGTACTTC. The V and J genes are TRBV30 and TRBJ2-7, with TRBD1 identical over 12 bases. Trimming removed 3 bases from V and 5 bases from J; junction bases left unmatched: 2. CDR1 GTSNPN and CDR2 SVGIG come from the germline V gene (reference sequence). CDR3 length: 13 amino acids.

At least ten counts were recorded for this clonotype. J is TRBJ2-2 and V is TRBV11-2, with D uncertain. CDR1 is SGHAT and CDR2 is FQNNGV in the germline V gene. The length of the CDR3 is 18 residues. Trimming took off 1 base at V and 4 bases at J, with 19 bases between the two ends. Here the CDR3 DNA reads TGTGCCAGCAGCTTAGTCGTAGGGATCGGCGATGGCACCGGGGAGCTGTTTTTT. This encodes CASSLVVGIGDGTGELFF.